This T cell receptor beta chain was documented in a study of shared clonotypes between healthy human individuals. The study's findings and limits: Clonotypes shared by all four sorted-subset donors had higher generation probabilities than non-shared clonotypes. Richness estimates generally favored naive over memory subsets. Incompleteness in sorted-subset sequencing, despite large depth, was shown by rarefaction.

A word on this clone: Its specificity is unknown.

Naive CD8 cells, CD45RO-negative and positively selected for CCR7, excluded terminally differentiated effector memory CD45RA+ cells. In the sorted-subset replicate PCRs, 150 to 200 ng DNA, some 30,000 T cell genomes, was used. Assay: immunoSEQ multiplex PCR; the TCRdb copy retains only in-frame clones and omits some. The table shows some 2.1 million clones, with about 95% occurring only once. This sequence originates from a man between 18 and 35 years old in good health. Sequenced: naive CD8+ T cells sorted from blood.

The CDR3 reads CASSDSGMGNEQFF. The CDR3 DNA follows: TGTGCCAGCAGCGATAGCGGGATGGGGAATGAGCAGTTCTTC. The rearrangement joins TRBV7-9 to TRBJ2-1, with TRBD2 matching over 8 bases. Germline loops: CDR1 SEHNR, CDR2 FQNEAQ (reference sequence). V lost 5 bases to trimming and J lost 7 bases; unmatched junction nucleotides: 7. The CDR3 is 14 amino acids.